This T cell receptor (beta chain) was sequenced in a study of cytomegalovirus exposure and HLA in healthy donors listed by TCRdb under 2017. Background on the whole study: In an earlier analysis of some 550 of the donors, 276 Gb of sequence data and 117 million unique TCR beta sequences from 180 million or so T cells were reported. An early release covering 550 to 700 HLA-typed donors comprised approximately 300 gigabases of sequencing data and tens of millions of unique TCR sequences. The genetic ancestry cluster associated with self-reported Caucasian donors included 65% to 90% of the 300 to 450 genotyped donors. The study aimed to test whether cataloging public T cell receptors could reveal signatures of past pathogen exposure. The T cell repertoires of several hundred subjects were profiled by immunosequencing and related to cytomegalovirus serostatus. A separate validation cohort of roughly 120 different subjects was used in addition to the 666-subject first cohort. The study combined high-throughput TCR immunosequencing, statistical association of individual TCRs with disease status, and machine learning to predict cytomegalovirus infection status. A later analysis re-analyzed previously published TCR beta repertoires from 660 or so donors and added high-resolution HLA genotyping to study TCR occurrence patterns. In the later analysis, no new phenotypic data were used to find candidate immune exposures; instead, reliance was placed on TCR beta sequences and their occurrence across donors. An earlier analysis of 587 of the donors used high-throughput TCR beta sequencing to judge whether each TCR beta V gene segment behaved as functional or pseudogenic. Donor age, sex, ethnicity and CMV serostatus were compiled alongside the repertoire data. A later genetic analysis used genome-wide SNP genotypes for about 65% of the 666 donors, treating that subset as a discovery cohort. All discovery cohort repertoires had been generated using a single sequencing platform. Both class I and class II loci were covered by HLA typing, at four-digit resolution. The number of donors typed differed by locus, with about 629-630 for A, B, C, DRB1 and DQB1, 522 for DQA1, under 610 for DPA1, and 450 to 480 for DPB1. Roughly 5 DR-DQ haplotypes were handled as single units for association and clustering, since linkage in the cohort was strong. Across roughly 420 genotyped donors of the cohort, an average of approximately 200,000 unique TCR beta nucleotide sequences per donor were sequenced, and approximately 17% of those sequences were non-productive.

The CDR3 goes from the cysteine to the phenylalanine over 15 residues. Only the CDR3 DNA stays, 45 bases, in frame from base 1. From the germline V gene (reference sequence), CDR1 is MNHEY and CDR2 is SMNVEV. The V end loses 6 bases and the J end loses 0 bases, and a stretch of 14 bases separates them. Library method: the immunoSEQ multiplex PCR assay. A mixture of 60 forward primers for TCR Vbeta segments and 13 reverse primers for TCR Jbeta segments was used in the multiplex PCR. A multiplex PCR assay on genomic DNA amplified the CDR3 region of rearranged TCR beta genes. On the Illumina HiSeq System, the amplified TCR beta libraries were sequenced as 87-base-pair reads. For the original study's pipeline: A later analysis counted about 80 million unique TCR beta chains across the 550 to 700 repertoires, and 10 million to 11 million of these chains were shared by at least two donors. Raw reads were error-corrected and collapsed into unique sequences by a nearest-neighbor algorithm in which closely related sequences were merged to remove PCR and sequencing errors. To assign V, D and J gene segments, CDR3 sequences were aligned to IMGT reference sequences. For a sequence to be retained, at least a six-nucleotide match to both a V gene segment and a J gene segment was required. A rearrangement counted as productive if the CDR3 had no stop codons and remained in frame with V and J, and every other rearrangement counted as non-productive. Following IMGT convention, CDR3 was defined as the stretch from the second conserved V-encoded cysteine up to the conserved J-encoded phenylalanine. The earlier analysis of 500 to 650 of the donors excluded any sequence lacking an unambiguous match to a single V gene segment. An earlier analysis of several hundred of the donors called V segments functional above 56.7% productive rearrangements and segregating when the between-donor standard deviation exceeded 5%. To diagnose cytomegalovirus status from the catalog of TCR beta chain sequences, a statistical classification framework was built. In a later analysis, V and J genes were assigned by comparing TCR nucleotide sequences against IMGT/GENE-DB human TR gene sequences. In a later analysis, CDR3 sequences and most-parsimonious VDJ recombination scenarios were assigned using the TCRdist pipeline. A later analysis defined each TCR beta chain by its CDR3 amino acid sequence plus V-gene family, and excluded reads lacking a unique V-gene family. To address suspected cross-contamination and a sequencing artifact, a later analysis removed approximately 590 highly shared, low-generation-probability nucleotide sequences. A later analysis calculated a clonal expansion index for each public chain from normalized within-repertoire ranks of inferred template counts. Generation probabilities in a later analysis came from a VDJ recombination model fitted to out-of-frame rearrangements, and those results were checked against IGoR. Hypergeometric tests were used in a later analysis to score TCR-TCR, TCR-HLA and TCR-CMV co-occurrence, with a repertoire-size bias correction applied to the TCR pairs. To estimate false discovery rates, a later analysis permuted the HLA or CMV assignments 20 times. In a later analysis, co-occurring TCRs were grouped with DBSCAN, and TCRdist sequence similarity was added when clustering was performed within HLA-allele-positive subsets. Co-occurrence clustering excluded repertoires with fewer than 30,000 or more than 120,000 public chains, plus five with anomalous nucleotide sharing. Entries here come from immuneACCESS through TCRdb and include only in-frame sequences with V and J called. Some clones fail to appear in such tables; in the studies checked, an unresolved V gene covers under half of the shortfall, and the cause of the remainder is unknown. That table supplies the V and J calls and clone size; D and trimming were determined from the DNA. Present in this sample are about 140,000 clones, about three quarters of which were seen just once. The ten top clones hold more than 0.9% of the sample.

The investigation overall reported the following: According to a later analysis, most CMV-associated TCR beta chains appeared to be HLA-restricted, and the HLA associations seemed to be driven largely by CMV exposure. The study gave a list of 150 to 200 TCR beta chains associated with cytomegalovirus. It was suggested by the authors that the approach could potentially be generalized to other disease states and immunological phenotypes. In a later genetic analysis, a missense DCLRE1C variant was associated with V-gene and J-gene trimming of TCR beta chains, and the association was replicated in an independent cohort. The sequencing pipeline was judged likely to have produced a cluster of highly shared sequence variants as a technical artifact. In a later analysis, TCR association rates were found to vary across HLA loci, with the most associated TCRs seen for DRB1 alleles and the fewest for HLA-C alleles. Sequencing depth was assumed to be roughly uniform across donors in the presence/absence analyses, though that assumption may not hold. Compared with the approximately 710-donor mean, donors in an Asian-associated ancestry cluster had fewer N-insertions in productive TCRs, according to a later genetic analysis. Across donors, most TCR sequences were observed very rarely, whereas some public TCRs were present in many individuals. A further reported finding was that TCR beta sequences accurately predicted the HLA-A and HLA-B alleles for most subjects in the first cohort. Immune exposure information for the cohort was limited to CMV serostatus. Because HLA typing was missing for some donors at each locus, association tests included only the typed subset. A few of the identified cytomegalovirus-associated TCR beta chains were confirmed in vitro to be specific for cytomegalovirus antigens. In an earlier analysis of around 600 of the donors, most TCR beta V segments appeared in productive rearrangements about 87% or about 30% of the time, broadly matching IMGT annotations. The classifier was reported to diagnose cytomegalovirus status with high specificity and sensitivity in both the original and validation cohorts. In a later analysis, several top co-occurrence clusters were reported to appear linked to parvovirus B19, influenza, CMV and Epstein-Barr virus. Assigning TCR associations to individual alleles was difficult when HLA alleles, especially DR and DQ, strongly co-occurred. In a later analysis, around 15,000 TCR beta sequences were associated with specific HLA alleles at a false discovery rate of 0.05. Over 15 rarely observed V segments, including chromosome 9 orphons, were excluded from the earlier analysis of approximately 500 of the donors because counts were too low. Because the 87-base-pair reads could not distinguish some IMGT-functional V segments, including TRBV6-2 and TRBV6-3, those segments were excluded. This cohort had only TCR beta chains sequenced, and the lack of alpha or paired-chain data limited which features could be detected. Compared with equally common non-associated chains, HLA-associated TCR beta chains in a later analysis were more clonally expanded and had lower generation probabilities. Linkage disequilibrium might explain the correlated functional status among segregating V segments, but an unknown experimental factor could not be ruled out.

Worth noting for this clone: Its antigen is not yet known. Base qualities are not recorded, but no much larger clone differs from it by a single base.

The cohort comprised fewer than 700 healthy bone marrow donors. Cohort members were all nominally healthy when sampled, although unrecorded immune exposures were likely present. The donor tested CMV seropositive, placing the donor among the 289 seropositive members of the cohort. A peripheral blood sample was provided by each donor, and peripheral blood mononuclear cells were used for TCR beta sequencing. The Qiagen DNeasy Blood Extraction Kit was used to extract genomic DNA from the blood cell samples. The rearrangement combines TRBV27 with TRBJ1-1; the D gene cannot be resolved reliably. The sample was PBMCs. This clonotype was sampled from a male donor in good health and CMV-seropositive. CDR3 region: CASSTTPDLNTEAFF. The DNA sequence follows: TGTGCCAGCAGCACTACCCCTGATTTGAACACTGAAGCTTTCTTT.